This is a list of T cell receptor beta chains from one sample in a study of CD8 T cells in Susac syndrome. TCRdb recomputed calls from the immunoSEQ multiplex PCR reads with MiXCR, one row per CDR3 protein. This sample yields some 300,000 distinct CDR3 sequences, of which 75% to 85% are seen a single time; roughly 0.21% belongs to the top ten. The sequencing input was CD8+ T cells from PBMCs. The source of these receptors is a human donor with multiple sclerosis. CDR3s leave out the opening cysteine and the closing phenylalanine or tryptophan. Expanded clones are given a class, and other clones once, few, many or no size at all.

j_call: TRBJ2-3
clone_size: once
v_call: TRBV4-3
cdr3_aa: ASSQDTLAGEGKWKPDTQY

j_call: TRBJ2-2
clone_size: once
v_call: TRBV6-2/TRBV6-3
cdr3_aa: ASSQALYSDAGELF

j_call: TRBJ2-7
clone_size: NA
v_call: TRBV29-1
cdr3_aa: SVVFDYSYEQY

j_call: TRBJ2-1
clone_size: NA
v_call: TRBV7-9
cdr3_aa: ASSGRAGDASYNEQF

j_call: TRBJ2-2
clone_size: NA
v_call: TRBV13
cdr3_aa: ASSLGGTVTNTGELF

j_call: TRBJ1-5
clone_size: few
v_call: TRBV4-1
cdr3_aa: ASSQPGGLQPQH

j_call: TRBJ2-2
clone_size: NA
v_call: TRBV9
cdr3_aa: ASSVEAGYGGELF

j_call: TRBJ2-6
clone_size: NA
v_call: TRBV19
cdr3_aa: ASSQGAYGANVLT

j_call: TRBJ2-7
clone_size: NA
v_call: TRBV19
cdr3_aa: ASSPPWSYEQY

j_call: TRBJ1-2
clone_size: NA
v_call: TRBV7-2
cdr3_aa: ASSLAAGGNYGYT

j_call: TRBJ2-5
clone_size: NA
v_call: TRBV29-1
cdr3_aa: SVGGVAGEETQY

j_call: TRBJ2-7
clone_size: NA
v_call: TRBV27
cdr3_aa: ASSLKGFYEQY

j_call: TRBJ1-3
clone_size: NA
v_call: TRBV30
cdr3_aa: AWSVLSGNTIY

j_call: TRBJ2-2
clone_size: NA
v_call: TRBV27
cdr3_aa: ASKEGSLPGELF

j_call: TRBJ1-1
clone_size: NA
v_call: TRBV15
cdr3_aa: ATALEGGTEAF

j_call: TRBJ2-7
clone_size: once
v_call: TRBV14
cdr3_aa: ASSQITGGLYEQY

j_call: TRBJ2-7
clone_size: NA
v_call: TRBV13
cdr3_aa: ASSSEGTLHEQY

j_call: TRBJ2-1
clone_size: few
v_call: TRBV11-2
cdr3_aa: ASREKQGEQF

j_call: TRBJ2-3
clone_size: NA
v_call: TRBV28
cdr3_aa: ASSFSGTSVETDTQY

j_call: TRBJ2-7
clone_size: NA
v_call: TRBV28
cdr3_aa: ASGTGYEQY

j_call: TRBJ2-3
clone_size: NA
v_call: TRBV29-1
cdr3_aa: SFMGDTQY

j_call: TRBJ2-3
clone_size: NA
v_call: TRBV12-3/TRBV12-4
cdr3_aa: ASSLERQGTDTQY

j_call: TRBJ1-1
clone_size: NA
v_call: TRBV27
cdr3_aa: ASSLDYTNTEAF

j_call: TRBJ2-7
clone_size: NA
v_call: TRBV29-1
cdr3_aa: SVESAQSSYEQY

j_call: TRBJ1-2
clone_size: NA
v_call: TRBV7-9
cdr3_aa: ASRFPGQGRSNYGYT

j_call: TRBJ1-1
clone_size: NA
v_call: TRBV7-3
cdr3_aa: ASSSGPVLGYTEAF

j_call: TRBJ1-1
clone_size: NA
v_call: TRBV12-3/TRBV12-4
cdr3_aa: ASSSRTGEGTEAF

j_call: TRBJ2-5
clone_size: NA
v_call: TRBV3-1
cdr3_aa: ASSQVETQY

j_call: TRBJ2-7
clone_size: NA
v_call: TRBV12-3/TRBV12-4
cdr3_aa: ASRPWGRDEQY

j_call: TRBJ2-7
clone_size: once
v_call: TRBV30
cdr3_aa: AWVGASGSLEQY

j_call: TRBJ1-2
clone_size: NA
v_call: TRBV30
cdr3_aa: ATGDYGYT

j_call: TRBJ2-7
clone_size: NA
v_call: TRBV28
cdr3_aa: ASSLSRTGNYEQY

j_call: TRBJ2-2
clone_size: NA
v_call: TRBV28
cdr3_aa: ASSPSFWATGELF

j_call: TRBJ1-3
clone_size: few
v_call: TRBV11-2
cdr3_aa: ASRRLVYSGNTIY

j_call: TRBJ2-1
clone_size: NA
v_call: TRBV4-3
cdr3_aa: ASSQDRRFSYNEQF

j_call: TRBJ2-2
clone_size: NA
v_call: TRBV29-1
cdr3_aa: SVVDRDNTGELF

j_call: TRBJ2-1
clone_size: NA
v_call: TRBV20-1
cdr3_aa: SAPRPIARNEQF

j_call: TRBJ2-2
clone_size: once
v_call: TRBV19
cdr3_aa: ASSIERAERTNTGELF

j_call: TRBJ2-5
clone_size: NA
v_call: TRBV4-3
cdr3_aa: ASSQDAGETQY

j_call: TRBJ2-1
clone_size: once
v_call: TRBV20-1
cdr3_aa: SARGRLADYNEQF

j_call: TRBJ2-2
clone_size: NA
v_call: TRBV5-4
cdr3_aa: ASRQTGTSGRGELF

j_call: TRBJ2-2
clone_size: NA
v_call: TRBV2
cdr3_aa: ASSEALTRTGELF

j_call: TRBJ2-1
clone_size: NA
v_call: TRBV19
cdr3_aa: ASSMVVAYEQF

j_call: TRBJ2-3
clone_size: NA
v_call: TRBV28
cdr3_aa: ASSLPPRGDTQY

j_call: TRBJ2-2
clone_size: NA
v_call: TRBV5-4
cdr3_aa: ASSRGLAGGTGELF

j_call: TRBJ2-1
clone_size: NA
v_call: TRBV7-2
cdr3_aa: ASSFRRGIYNEQF

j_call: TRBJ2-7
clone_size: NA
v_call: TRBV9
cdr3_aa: ASSERGYYEQY

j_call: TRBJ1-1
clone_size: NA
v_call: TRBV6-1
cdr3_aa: ASSIKGLTVLGTEAF

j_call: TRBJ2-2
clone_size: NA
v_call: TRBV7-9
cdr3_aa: ASSLPGTVTTGELF

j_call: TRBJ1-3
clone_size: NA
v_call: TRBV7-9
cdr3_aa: ASSTPGGRSGNTIY

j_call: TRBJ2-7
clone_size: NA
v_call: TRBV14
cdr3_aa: ASSEGWGYEQY

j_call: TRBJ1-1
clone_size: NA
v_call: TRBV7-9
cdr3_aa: ASSLVRVGPEAF

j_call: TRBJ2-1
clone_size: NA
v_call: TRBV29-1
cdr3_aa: SIWTSGYHNEQF